The source of this TCR beta chain is a study of regulatory T cells in long-lasting Graves disease. In the study overall: For a period under 3 months, newly diagnosed Graves' patients had taken antithyroid drugs.

As to time point: newly diagnosed GD, antithyroid drugs for less than 3 months. With RNA extracted from PBMCs as input, the TCR library was made. A peripheral blood sample, roughly 9.8 milliliters in volume, was drawn into EDTA tubes. CDR3-region Arm-PCR and iRepertoire HTBI primers produced the TCR beta libraries. TCRdb re-called the multiplex PCR reads with MiXCR, one entry per CDR3 protein. The data show fewer than 500,000 distinct CDR3 sequences, roughly 15% seen once. The table lists this clonotype with a few counts. Antigen unknown. One end of the junction does not line up with germline, which may come from a read error. Study-wide results and limits: Persistent patients had a count of shared public clonotypes (around 2,500) that exceeded that of new patients (approximately 920).

The CDR3 is 13 amino acids. CDR1 MDHEN and CDR2 SYDVKM come from the germline V gene. These data were also filed under a second study, of T cells in Graves' hyperthyroidism and ophthalmopathy. Per that paper: The hyperthyroidism patients had all been newly diagnosed, and their disease duration was under 2 months. Their ages ranged from 18 to 65 years.

The receptor's source is a middle-aged man with Graves disease. This material consisted of peripheral blood mononuclear cells (PBMCs), taken at new diagnosis, from a patient treated with antithyroid drugs. J is TRBJ2-7 and V is TRBV28; D possibly corresponds to TRBD1 (6 bases). CDR3 DNA: TGTACCAGCAGGCAGGGGTTTTCCGGCGAGCAGTACTTC. Amino acid sequence: CTSRQGFSGEQYF.